This entry lists 20 T cell receptor beta chains sequenced from one sample in a study of blood T cell repertoires in COVID-19. Clones were sequenced by immunoSEQ multiplex PCR, and TCRdb holds only the in-frame ones, with some missing. This table holds hundreds of thousands of clones, approximately 88% found once. The sample consisted of peripheral blood. These receptors came from a woman aged 25 to 39 with COVID-19, enrolled during active disease.

Concerning this clone itself: Since no conserved phenylalanine or tryptophan closes the CDR3, a read error is the likely cause. The DNA is omitted, as the CDR3 cannot be located on it reliably, and the CDR3 follows TCRdb's listing. CDR3 residues: CATSDLPQGG. The chain combines TRBV24-1 with TRBJ2-3; the tabulated D call, TRBD1, remains unverified against the DNA. The germline gives CDR1 KGHDR, CDR2 SFDVKD. Termini included, the CDR3 measures 10 amino acids.

The gene calls are TRBV7-2 and TRBJ1-5, with D perhaps matching TRBD1 (6 bases). Germline CDR1 is SGHTA and CDR2 is FQGNSA. The CDR3 spans 14 residues. V gave up 5 bases and J gave up 5 bases, with 13 bases separating them. The CDR3 DNA reads as TGTGCCAGCAGCGCTAGAGCAGGGGATCAGCCCCAGCATTTT. It yields the protein CASSARAGDQPQHF.

The V and J genes are TRBV25-1 and TRBJ1-2; D may be TRBD1 (6 bases). Trimming removed 2 bases from V and 4 bases from J, with 11 bases in between. This CDR3 comprises 14 residues. Germline CDR1 is MGHDK and CDR2 is SYGVNS. CDR3 coding DNA: TGTGCCAGCAGTGAAAGTGTCAGGGGCTATGGCTACACCTTC. As protein: CASSESVRGYGYTF.

The chain recombines TRBV10-3 with TRBJ1-2; tentatively, D is TRBD1 (6 bases). This CDR3 contains 15 residues. Germline V gene lookup returns CDR1 ENHRY and CDR2 SYGVKD. Trimming removed 2 bases from V and 8 bases from J, with 18 bases in between. CDR3 region: CAISEEAGDSGGYTF. The CDR3 region has the DNA TGTGCCATCAGTGAGGAAGCAGGGGATTCGGGGGGCTACACCTTC.

The chain is built from TRBV18 and TRBJ1-1; TRBD1 is a possible D gene (5 bases). Germline loops: CDR1 KGHSH, CDR2 LQKENI. V was clipped by 2 bases and J by 8 bases, with 12 bases between them. The CDR3 spans 13 residues. The CDR3 sequence is CASSPSGFEEAFF. DNA for the CDR3: TGTGCCAGCTCACCATCAGGGTTCGAGGAAGCTTTCTTT.

Details on this clone: The junction differs from germline at one of its ends, possibly a read error. CDR3 DNA sequence: TGTGCCAGCAGCCAAGCGAAGAGGGTTATTGACACTGAAACTTTCTTT. This translates into CASSQAKRVIDTETFF. This rearrangement joins TRBV3-1 (or the pseudogene TRBV3-2) to TRBJ1-1, with D unresolved. CDR1 and CDR2 from the germline V gene are LGHDT and YNNKEL (reference sequence). The length of the CDR3 is 16 residues.

This rearrangement joins TRBV19 to TRBJ2-3, with TRBD1 as a possible D gene (5 bases). V lost 3 bases and J 7 bases, leaving 17 bases between the germline ends. This CDR3 spans 15 amino acids. CDR1 is LNHDA, CDR2 SQIVND, per germline (reference sequence). In DNA, the CDR3 is TGTGCCAGTAGTATTCGGTTGGGGCCCCGAAATACGCAGTATTTT. Translating gives CASSIRLGPRNTQYF.

The genes are TRBV7-9 and TRBJ1-2; 7 bases match TRBD1. V dropped 1 base and J dropped 12; count of bases not matched to a gene: 17. The CDR3 has 16 amino acids. Germline assignment: CDR1 SEHNR and CDR2 FQNEAQ (reference sequence). The CDR3 here is CASSLESGQESPEDTF. In DNA form, the CDR3 reads TGTGCCAGCAGCTTAGAGTCCGGACAGGAGTCCCCGGAGGACACCTTC.

V is TRBV6-5 and J is TRBJ2-2, with 7 positions matching TRBD1. CDR1 and CDR2 (germline): MNHEY, SVGAGI. CDR3 length: 13 residues. The ends lost 5 bases at V and 8 bases at J; junction bases unmatched: 5. The CDR3 region has the DNA TGTGCCAGCAGTAACCCGGGACAGGGGGAGCTGTTTTTT. It codes for CASSNPGQGELFF.

This clone was detected once. The chain is built from TRBV14 and TRBJ2-3; no definite D call. The V gene lost 4 bases and the J gene lost 0 bases, with 8 bases spanning the gap. In germline, CDR1 is SGHDN, CDR2 FVKESK. This CDR3 has 14 amino acids. The CDR3 DNA reads TGTGCCAGCAGCCCACAGTGGAGCACAGATACGCAGTATTTT. Amino acid sequence: CASSPQWSTDTQYF.

The V gene is TRBV4-2, the J gene TRBJ1-3, with 7 bases lining up with TRBD1. The CDR3 is 16 residues long. With V trimmed by 2 bases and J by 1 base, 5 bases remained unmatched. Per the germline V gene, CDR1 is LGHNA and CDR2 is YNFKEQ. CDR3 sequence reads: CASSQSDRVSGNTIYF. The CDR3 DNA reads as TGTGCCAGCAGCCAATCTGACAGGGTGTCTGGAAACACCATATATTTT.

The chain recombines TRBV27 with TRBJ2-2; tentatively, D is TRBD1 (5 bases). This CDR3 region has 15 residues. V gave up 4 bases and J gave up 1 base, with 10 bases separating them. Germline V gives CDR1 MNHEY, CDR2 SMNVEV (reference sequence). Here the CDR3 reads CASSSYQGNTGELFF. For the CDR3, the DNA is TGTGCCAGCAGTTCCTACCAGGGGAACACCGGGGAGCTGTTTTTT.

This rearrangement joins TRBV5-8 to TRBJ2-7; 8 bases are shared with TRBD1. CDR3 length equals 16 residues. Germline V gives CDR1 SGHTS, CDR2 YDEGEE. With V trimmed by 0 bases and J by 0 bases, 5 bases remained unmatched. This chain's CDR3 is CASSLGQGAFSYEQYF. The CDR3 DNA follows: TGTGCCAGCAGCTTGGGCCAGGGGGCTTTCTCCTACGAGCAGTACTTC.

This clone was observed once. The J gene is TRBJ2-1, the V gene TRBV24-1, with 9 nucleotides matching TRBD2. The CDR3 covers 15 residues. V shed 6 bases and J 10 bases; nucleotides not matched to a gene: 12. The germline V gene has CDR1 KGHDR and CDR2 SFDVKD. The CDR3 region has the DNA TGTGCCACCAGTTTTGCGGGAGGGCCGGCAGGAGAGCAGTTCTTC. Encoded protein: CATSFAGGPAGEQFF.

This rearrangement joins TRBV10-3 to TRBJ2-1, with D perhaps TRBD2 (5 bases). The CDR3 totals 16 residues. V was trimmed by 7 bases and J by 5 bases, leaving 21 bases between them. From germline, CDR1 is ENHRY and CDR2 SYGVKD. CDR3 residues: CAIKGSAAGRDNEQFF. For the CDR3, the DNA is TGTGCCATCAAAGGTTCAGCGGCGGGTAGGGACAATGAGCAGTTCTTC.

The rearrangement links TRBV4-2 to TRBJ2-7, with 8 nucleotides matching TRBD2. V lost 0 bases, J lost 9 bases, and 19 bases stayed unmatched. This CDR3 spans 18 amino acids. Germline CDR1 and CDR2: LGHNA and YNFKEQ. CDR3 in DNA: TGTGCCAGCAGCCAAGATTTAGGGACGGCGGGGGGCCCGTTGGGGCAGTACTTC. Translating gives CASSQDLGTAGGPLGQYF.

This chain joins TRBV7-9 and TRBJ2-3; TRBD2 agrees at 8 bases. Germline lookup yields CDR1 SEHNR and CDR2 FQNEAQ (reference sequence). V was clipped by 5 bases and J by 1 base; unmatched bases: 2. This CDR3 region has 14 residues. The chain's CDR3 is CASSISGGTDTQYF. The CDR3 DNA sequence: TGTGCCAGCAGCATTAGCGGGGGCACAGATACGCAGTATTTT.

The V gene is TRBV4-2, the J gene TRBJ2-7; tentatively, D is TRBD2 (6 bases). This CDR3 region has 14 residues. The ends were cut back, 0 bases at V and 5 bases at J, with 11 bases in the middle. Germline loops: CDR1 LGHNA, CDR2 YNFKEQ. CDR3 bases: TGTGCCAGCAGCCAAGATGATTCGGGGGACGAGCAGTACTTC. Amino acid sequence: CASSQDDSGDEQYF.

V usage is TRBV10-3 and J usage is TRBJ2-3; TRBD2 aligns across 11 bases. Trimming cost V 10 bases and J 2 bases; bases outside gene matches: 2. CDR1 and CDR2 (germline): ENHRY, SYGVKD. This CDR3 comprises 13 residues. The CDR3: CATLAGATDTQYF. CDR3 coding DNA: TGTGCCACACTAGCGGGGGCCACAGATACGCAGTATTTT.

V and J are TRBV14 and TRBJ1-2; TRBD1 matches at 7 bases. This CDR3 spans 13 amino acids. Germline CDR1 reads SGHDN; CDR2 reads FVKESK. Trimming at V came to 4 bases and at J to 8 bases, leaving 7 bases not matched to a gene. The CDR3 sequence is CASSRDRGQGYTF. CDR3 nucleotides: TGTGCCAGCAGCCGCGATAGGGGGCAAGGCTACACCTTC.